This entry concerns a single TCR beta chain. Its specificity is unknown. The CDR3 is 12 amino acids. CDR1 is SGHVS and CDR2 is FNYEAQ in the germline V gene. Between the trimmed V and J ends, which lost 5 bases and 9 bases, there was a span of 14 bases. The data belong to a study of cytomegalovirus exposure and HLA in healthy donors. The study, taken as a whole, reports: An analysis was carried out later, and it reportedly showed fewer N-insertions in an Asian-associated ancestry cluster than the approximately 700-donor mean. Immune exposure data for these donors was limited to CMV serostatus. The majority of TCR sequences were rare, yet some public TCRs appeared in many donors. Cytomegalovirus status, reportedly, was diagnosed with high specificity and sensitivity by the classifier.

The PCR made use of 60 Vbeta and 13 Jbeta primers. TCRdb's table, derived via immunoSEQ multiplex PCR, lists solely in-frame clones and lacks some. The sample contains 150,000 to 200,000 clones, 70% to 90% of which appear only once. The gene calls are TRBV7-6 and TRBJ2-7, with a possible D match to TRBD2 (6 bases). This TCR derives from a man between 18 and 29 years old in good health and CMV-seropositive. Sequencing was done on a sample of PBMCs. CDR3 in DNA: TGTGCCAGCAGCCCGGGGCCGGGGGTGCAGTACTTC. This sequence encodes CASSPGPGVQYF.